This T cell receptor beta chain appears in the sequencing data of a study of cytomegalovirus exposure and HLA in healthy donors. Germline trimming cut 0 bases from V and 7 bases from J; bases unmatched to any gene: 4. The CDR3 has 13 residues. From germline, CDR1 is SGDLS and CDR2 YYNGEE. The study's findings and limits: According to a later analysis, donors in an Asian-associated ancestry cluster reportedly had fewer N-insertions than the roughly 630-donor mean.

Worth noting for this clone: What it recognizes is unknown.

This PCR relied on a set of 60 Vbeta primers and 13 Jbeta primers. Repertoires were generated with immunoSEQ multiplex PCR, while TCRdb's copy carries only in-frame clones and drops some. The sample table sets out about 160,000 clones. The sample was PBMCs. This chain joins TRBV9 and TRBJ2-7; TRBD1 matches at 7 bases. The sequence derives from a woman in her 50s in good health and CMV-seronegative. In DNA, the CDR3 is TGTGCCAGCAGCGTAGCTGAGGGGGCGGAGCAGTACTTC. Protein: CASSVAEGAEQYF.